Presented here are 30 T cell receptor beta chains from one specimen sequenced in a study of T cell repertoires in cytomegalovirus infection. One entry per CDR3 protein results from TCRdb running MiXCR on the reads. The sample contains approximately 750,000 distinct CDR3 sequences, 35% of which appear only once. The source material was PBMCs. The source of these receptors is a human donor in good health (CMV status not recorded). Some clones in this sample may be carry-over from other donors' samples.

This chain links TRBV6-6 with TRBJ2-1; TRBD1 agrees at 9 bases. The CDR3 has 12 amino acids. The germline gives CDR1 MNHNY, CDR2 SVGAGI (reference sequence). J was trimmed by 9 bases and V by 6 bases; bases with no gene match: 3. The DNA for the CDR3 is TGTGCCAGCAGGGACAGGGGAGGTGAGCAGTTCTTC. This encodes CASRDRGGEQFF.

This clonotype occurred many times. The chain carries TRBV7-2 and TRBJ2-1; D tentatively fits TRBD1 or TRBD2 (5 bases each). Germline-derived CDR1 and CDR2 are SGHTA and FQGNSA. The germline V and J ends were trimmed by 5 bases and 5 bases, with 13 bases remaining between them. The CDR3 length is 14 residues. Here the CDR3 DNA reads TGTGCCAGCAGCCTCCAGGGACCTAACAATGAGCAGTTCTTC. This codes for CASSLQGPNNEQFF.

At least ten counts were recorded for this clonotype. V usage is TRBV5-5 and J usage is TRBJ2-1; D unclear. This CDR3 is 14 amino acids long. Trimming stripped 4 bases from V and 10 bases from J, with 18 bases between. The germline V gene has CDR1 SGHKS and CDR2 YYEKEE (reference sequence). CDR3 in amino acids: CASSQMELGREQFF. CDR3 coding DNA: TGTGCCAGCAGCCAAATGGAGCTAGGTCGCGAGCAGTTCTTC.

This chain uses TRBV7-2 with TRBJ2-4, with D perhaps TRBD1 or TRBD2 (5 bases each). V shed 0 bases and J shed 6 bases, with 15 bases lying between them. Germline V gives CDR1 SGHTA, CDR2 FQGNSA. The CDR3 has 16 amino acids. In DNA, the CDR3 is TGTGCCAGCAGCTTAGCTTCGGGGCAATTGGGAAACATTCAGTACTTC. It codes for CASSLASGQLGNIQYF.

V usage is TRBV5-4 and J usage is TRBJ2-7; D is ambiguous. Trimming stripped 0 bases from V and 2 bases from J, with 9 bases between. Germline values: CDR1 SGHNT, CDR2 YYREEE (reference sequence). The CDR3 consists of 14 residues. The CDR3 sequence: CASSLDDDPYEQYF. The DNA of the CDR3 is TGTGCCAGCAGCTTGGATGACGACCCCTACGAGCAGTACTTC.

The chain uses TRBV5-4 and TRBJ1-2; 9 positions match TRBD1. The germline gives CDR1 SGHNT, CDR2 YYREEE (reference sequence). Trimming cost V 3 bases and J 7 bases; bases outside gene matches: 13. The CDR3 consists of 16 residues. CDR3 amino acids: CASSSALQGALGGYTF. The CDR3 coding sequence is TGTGCCAGCAGCTCCGCGCTACAGGGGGCTCTTGGTGGCTACACCTTC.

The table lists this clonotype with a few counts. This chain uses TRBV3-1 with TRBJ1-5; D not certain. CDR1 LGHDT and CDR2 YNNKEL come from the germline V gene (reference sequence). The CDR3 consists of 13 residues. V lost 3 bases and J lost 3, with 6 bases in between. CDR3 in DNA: TGTGCCAGCAGCCATTCCGACAATCAGCCCCAGCATTTT. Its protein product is CASSHSDNQPQHF.

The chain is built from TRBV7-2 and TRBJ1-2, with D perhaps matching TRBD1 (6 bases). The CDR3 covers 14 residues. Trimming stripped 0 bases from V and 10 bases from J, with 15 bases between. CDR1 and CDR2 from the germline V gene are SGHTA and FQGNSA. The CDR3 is CASSLAGGGHDYTF. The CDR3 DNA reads TGTGCCAGCAGCTTAGCGGGCGGGGGCCATGACTACACCTTC.

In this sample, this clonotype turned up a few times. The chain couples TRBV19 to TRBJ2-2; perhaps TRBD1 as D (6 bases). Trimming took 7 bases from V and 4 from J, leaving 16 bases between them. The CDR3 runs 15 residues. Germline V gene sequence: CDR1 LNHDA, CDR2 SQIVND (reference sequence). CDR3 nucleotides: TGTGCCAGTACCCCCGGACAGAAAGTCACCGGGGAGCTGTTTTTT. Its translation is CASTPGQKVTGELFF.

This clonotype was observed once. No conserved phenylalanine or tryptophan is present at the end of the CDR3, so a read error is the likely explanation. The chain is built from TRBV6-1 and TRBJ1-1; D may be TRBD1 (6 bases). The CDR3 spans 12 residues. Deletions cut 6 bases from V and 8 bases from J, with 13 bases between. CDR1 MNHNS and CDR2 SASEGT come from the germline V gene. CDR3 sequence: CASRGRGGEAFL. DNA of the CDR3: TGTGCCAGCAGGGGCAGGGGAGGGGAAGCTTTCTTG.

As DNA, the CDR3 is TGTGCCACCTTCACGGACAGGGAGAGGTACGAGCAGTACTTC. This sequence encodes CATFTDRERYEQYF. J is TRBJ2-7 and V is TRBV2; TRBD1 matches at 8 bases. This CDR3 comprises 14 residues. Germline V gene sequence: CDR1 SNHLY, CDR2 FYNNEI. J gave up 4 bases and V 10 bases, and 12 bases lay outside the gene matches.

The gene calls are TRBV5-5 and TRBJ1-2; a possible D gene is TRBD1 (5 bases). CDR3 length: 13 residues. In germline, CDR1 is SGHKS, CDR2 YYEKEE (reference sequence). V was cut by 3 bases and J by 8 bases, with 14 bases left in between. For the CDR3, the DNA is TGTGCCAGCAGCTCCCGGGACTTTCACGGCTACACCTTC. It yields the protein CASSSRDFHGYTF. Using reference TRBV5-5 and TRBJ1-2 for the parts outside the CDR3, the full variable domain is DAGVTQSPTHLIKTRGQQVTLRCSPISGHKSVSWYQQVLGQGPQFIFQYYEKEERGRGNFPDRFSARQFPNYSSELNVNALLLGDSALYLCASSSRDFHGYTFGSGTRLTVV.

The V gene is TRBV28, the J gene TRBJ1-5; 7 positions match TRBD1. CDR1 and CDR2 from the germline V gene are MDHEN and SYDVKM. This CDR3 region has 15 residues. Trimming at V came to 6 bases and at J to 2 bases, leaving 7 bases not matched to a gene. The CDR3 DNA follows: TGTGCCAGCAGACTATATACAGGGGGCAATCAGCCCCAGCATTTT. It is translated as CASRLYTGGNQPQHF.

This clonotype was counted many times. The CDR3 sequence is CASSLTGGWGYTF. The CDR3 region has the DNA TGTGCCAGCAGCTTAACCGGCGGGTGGGGCTACACCTTC. The chain links TRBV7-2 to TRBJ1-2, with D hard to call. This CDR3 comprises 13 residues. From germline, CDR1 is SGHTA and CDR2 FQGNSA. V shed 2 bases and J shed 8 bases, with 12 bases lying between them.

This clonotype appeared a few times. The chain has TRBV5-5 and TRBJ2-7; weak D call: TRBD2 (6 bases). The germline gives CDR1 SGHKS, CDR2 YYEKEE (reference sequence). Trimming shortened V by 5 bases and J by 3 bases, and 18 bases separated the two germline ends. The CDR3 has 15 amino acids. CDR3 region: CASRVTTGDFYEQYF. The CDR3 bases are TGTGCCAGCAGGGTCACGACGGGGGATTTCTACGAGCAGTACTTC.

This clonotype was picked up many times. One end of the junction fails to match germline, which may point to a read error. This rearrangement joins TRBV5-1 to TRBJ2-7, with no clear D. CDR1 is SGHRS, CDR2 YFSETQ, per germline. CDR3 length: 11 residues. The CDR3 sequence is CASSLAGEQYF. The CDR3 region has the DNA TGTGCCAGCAGCTTAGCAGGCGAGCAGTACTTC.

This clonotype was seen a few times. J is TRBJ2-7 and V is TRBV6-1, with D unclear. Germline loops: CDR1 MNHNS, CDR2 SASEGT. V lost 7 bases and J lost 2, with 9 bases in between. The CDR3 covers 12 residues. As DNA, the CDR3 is TGTGCCAGCACAGACGGTGCCTACGAGCAGTACTTC. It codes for CASTDGAYEQYF.

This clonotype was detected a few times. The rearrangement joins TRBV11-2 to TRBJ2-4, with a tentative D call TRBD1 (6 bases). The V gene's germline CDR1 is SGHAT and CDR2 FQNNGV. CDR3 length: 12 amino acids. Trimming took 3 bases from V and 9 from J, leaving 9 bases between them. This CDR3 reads CASSLTGGIQYF. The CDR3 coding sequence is TGTGCCAGCAGCTTGACAGGAGGCATTCAGTACTTC.

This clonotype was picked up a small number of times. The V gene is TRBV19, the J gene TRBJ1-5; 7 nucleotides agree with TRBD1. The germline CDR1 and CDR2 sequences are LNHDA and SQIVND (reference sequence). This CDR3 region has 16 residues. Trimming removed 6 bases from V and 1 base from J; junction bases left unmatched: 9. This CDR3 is CASSDPGRGSNQPQHF. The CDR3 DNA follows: TGTGCCAGTAGCGACCCTGGCAGGGGGAGCAATCAGCCCCAGCATTTT.

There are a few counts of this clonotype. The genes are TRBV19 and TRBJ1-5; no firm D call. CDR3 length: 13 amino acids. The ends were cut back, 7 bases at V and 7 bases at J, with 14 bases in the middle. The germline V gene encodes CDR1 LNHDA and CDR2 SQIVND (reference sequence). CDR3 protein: CASTVIVGQPQHF. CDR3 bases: TGTGCCAGTACTGTTATCGTGGGGCAGCCCCAGCATTTT.

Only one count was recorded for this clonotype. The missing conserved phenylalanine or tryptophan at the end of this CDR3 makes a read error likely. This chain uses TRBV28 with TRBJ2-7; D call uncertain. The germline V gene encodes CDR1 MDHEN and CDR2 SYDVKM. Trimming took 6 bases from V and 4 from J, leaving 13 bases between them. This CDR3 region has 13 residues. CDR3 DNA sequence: TGTGCCAGCAGACCTTTTACCGTTTACGAGCAGTACTTA. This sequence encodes CASRPFTVYEQYL.

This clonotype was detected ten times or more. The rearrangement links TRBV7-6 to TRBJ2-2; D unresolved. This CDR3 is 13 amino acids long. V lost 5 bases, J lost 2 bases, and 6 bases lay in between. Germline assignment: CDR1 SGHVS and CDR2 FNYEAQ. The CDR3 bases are TGTGCCAGCAGCCCTGATAACACCGGGGAGCTGTTTTTT. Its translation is CASSPDNTGELFF.

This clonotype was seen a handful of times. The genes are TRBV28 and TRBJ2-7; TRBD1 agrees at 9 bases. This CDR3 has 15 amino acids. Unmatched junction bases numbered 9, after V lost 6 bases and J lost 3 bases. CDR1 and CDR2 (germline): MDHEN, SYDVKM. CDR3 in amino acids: CASSQNRGPFYEQYF. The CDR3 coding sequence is TGTGCCAGCAGCCAAAACAGGGGGCCCTTCTACGAGCAGTACTTC.

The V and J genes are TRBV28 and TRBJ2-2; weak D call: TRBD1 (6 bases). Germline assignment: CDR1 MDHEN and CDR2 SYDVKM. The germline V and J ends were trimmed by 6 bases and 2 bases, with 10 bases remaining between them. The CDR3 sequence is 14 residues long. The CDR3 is CASSRTENTGELFF. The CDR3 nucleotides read TGTGCCAGCAGCCGGACAGAAAACACCGGGGAGCTGTTTTTT.

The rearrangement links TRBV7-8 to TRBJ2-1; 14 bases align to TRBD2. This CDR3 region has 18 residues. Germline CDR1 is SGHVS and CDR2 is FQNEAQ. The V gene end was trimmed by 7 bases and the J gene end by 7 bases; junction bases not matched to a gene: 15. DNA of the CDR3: TGTGCCAGCATCCTCCTAAGACTAGCGGGAGGGATGATGAATGAGCAGTTCTTC. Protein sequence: CASILLRLAGGMMNEQFF. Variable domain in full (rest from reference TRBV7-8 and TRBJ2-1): GAGVSQSPRYKVAKRGQDVALRCDPISGHVSLFWYQQALGQGPEFLTYFQNEAQLDKSGLPSDRFFAERPEGSVSTLKIQRTQQEDSAVYLCASILLRLAGGMMNEQFFGPGTRLTVL.

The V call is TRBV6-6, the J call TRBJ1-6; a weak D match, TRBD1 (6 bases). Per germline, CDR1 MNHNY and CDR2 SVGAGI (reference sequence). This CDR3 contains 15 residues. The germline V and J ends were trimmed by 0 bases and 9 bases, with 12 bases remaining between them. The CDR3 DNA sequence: TGTGCCAGCAGTTACTCTACAGGGCAGGTTTCACCCCTCCACTTT. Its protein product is CASSYSTGQVSPLHF.

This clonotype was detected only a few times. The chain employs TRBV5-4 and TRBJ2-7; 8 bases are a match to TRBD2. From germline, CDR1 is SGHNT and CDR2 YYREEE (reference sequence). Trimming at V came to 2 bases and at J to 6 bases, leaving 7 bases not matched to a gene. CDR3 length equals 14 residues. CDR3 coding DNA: TGTGCCAGCAGCTTCAGCGGGAGTGGGGCCGAGCAGTACTTC. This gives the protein CASSFSGSGAEQYF.

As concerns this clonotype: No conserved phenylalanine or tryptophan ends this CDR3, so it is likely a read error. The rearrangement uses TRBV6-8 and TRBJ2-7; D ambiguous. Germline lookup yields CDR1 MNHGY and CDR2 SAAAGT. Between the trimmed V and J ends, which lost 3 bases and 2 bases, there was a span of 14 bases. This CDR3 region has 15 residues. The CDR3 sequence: CASSYSPSSPYEQYS. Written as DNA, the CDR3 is TGTGCCAGCAGTTATTCCCCCTCGTCTCCCTACGAGCAGTACTCC.

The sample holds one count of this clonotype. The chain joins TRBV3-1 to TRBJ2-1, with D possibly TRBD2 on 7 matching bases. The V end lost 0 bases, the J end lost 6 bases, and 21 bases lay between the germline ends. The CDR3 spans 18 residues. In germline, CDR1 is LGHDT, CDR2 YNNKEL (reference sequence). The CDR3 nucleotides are TGTGCCAGCAGCCAAGAGGCGGGGGCTATCGACTATTTCAATGAGCAGTTCTTC. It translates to CASSQEAGAIDYFNEQFF.

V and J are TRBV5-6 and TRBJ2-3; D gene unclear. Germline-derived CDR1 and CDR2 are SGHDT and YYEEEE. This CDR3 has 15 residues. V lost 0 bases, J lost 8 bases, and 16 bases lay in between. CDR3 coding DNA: TGTGCCAGCAGCTTGGCGGCGCACGACCGGCGTACGCAGTATTTT. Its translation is CASSLAAHDRRTQYF.